This T cell receptor (beta chain) derives from a study of blood T cell repertoires in COVID-19. Clones were sequenced by immunoSEQ multiplex PCR, and TCRdb holds only the in-frame ones, with some missing. The table has 150,000 to 200,000 clones, 80% to 85% seen once; the top ten hold around 7%. This CDR3 contains 15 residues. Germline CDR1 reads LNHDA; CDR2 reads SQIVND (reference sequence). V lost 3 bases, J lost 4 bases, and 4 bases stayed unmatched. This clonotype was sampled from a man aged 35-49 years who had recovered from COVID-19. The chain has TRBV19 and TRBJ1-4, with 8 bases aligning to TRBD1. The source material was PBMCs or T cells enriched from blood (not recorded which). The chain's CDR3 is CASSISTGVNEKLFF. CDR3 DNA sequence: TGTGCCAGTAGTATTTCGACAGGGGTTAATGAAAAACTGTTTTTT.